Each of the 26 T cell receptor beta chains below was sequenced from the same sample in a study of T cells expressing NK-cell markers. TCRdb reprocessed the 5' RACE reads, with one entry per CDR3 protein and no DNA. Its clone listing holds around 550,000 distinct CDR3 sequences. Sequencing used blood T cells: a sorted CD56 or NKG2C T cell subset, CD4+ or CD8+ T cells, or bulk PBMC T cells (not recorded which). These TCRs come from a man between 18 and 35 years old in good health.

The genes are TRBV12-3 or TRBV12-4 and TRBJ2-4; TCRdb designates TRBD1, a call that cannot be tested without DNA. The CDR3 is made up of 13 amino acids. Here the CDR3 reads CASNKLGVSIQYF.

This chain connects TRBV7-6 to TRBJ2-5; TCRdb gives TRBD2 as the D gene, but with no DNA this cannot be confirmed. The CDR3 loop spans 17 amino acids. Germline V gene lookup returns CDR1 SGHVS and CDR2 FNYEAQ. The CDR3 protein is CASSYKLAGDPQETQYF.

The chain is built from TRBV7-6 and TRBJ2-2; TCRdb's assignment of TRBD1 cannot be checked, as there is no DNA. This CDR3 comprises 14 residues. The germline V gene has CDR1 SGHVS and CDR2 FNYEAQ. The CDR3 reads CASSPGSPRGELFF.

The V call is TRBV12-3 or TRBV12-4, the J call TRBJ2-1; TCRdb's D call of TRBD2 is untestable without DNA. CDR3 size: 12 residues. CDR3: CASSLGGMEQFF.

V usage is TRBV6-1 and J usage is TRBJ2-4. The length of the CDR3 is 15 residues. From germline, CDR1 is MNHNS and CDR2 SASEGT. This chain's CDR3 is CASSGSPRAKNIQYF.

J is TRBJ2-7 and V is TRBV6-2 or TRBV6-3; TCRdb's D call of TRBD2 is untestable without DNA. This CDR3 comprises 16 residues. Germline lookup yields CDR1 MNHEY and CDR2 SVGEGT. The CDR3 sequence: CASSSPGLAGYGEQYF.

The chain employs TRBV7-2 and TRBJ2-5; TCRdb outputs TRBD2, but without DNA this stays unchecked. CDR1 and CDR2 from the germline V gene are SGHTA and FQGNSA. This CDR3 spans 13 amino acids. CDR3: CASSQRTGETQYF.

J is TRBJ2-3 and V is TRBV12-3 or TRBV12-4; TCRdb proposes TRBD1, but this gene call is untestable without DNA. The CDR3 length is 15 residues. The CDR3 is CASSNSGAGTDTQYF.

This rearrangement joins TRBV24-1 to TRBJ2-3; as DNA is missing, the TRBD1 call by TCRdb cannot be tested. The CDR3 covers 15 residues. Germline CDR1 reads KGHDR; CDR2 reads SFDVKD. The CDR3 reads CATSDGTRSTDTQYF.

V and J are TRBV5-5 and TRBJ1-2. This CDR3 has 15 amino acids. Germline V lookup: CDR1 SGHKS, CDR2 YYEKEE (reference sequence). CDR3 region: CASSGNSGLNYGYTF.

V and J are TRBV4-2 and TRBJ1-2; without DNA, the TCRdb call of TRBD1 cannot be checked. The germline gives CDR1 LGHNA, CDR2 YNFKEQ. The CDR3 loop spans 16 amino acids. Here the CDR3 reads CASSQDLDPENYGYTF.

The rearrangement uses TRBV7-8 and TRBJ2-2. The germline V gene encodes CDR1 SGHVS and CDR2 FQNEAQ. CDR3 length: 15 amino acids. The CDR3 loop is CASSSPVGNTGELFF. The full variable domain, with the rest looked up from reference TRBV7-8 and TRBJ2-2, is GAGVSQSPRYKVAKRGQDVALRCDPISGHVSLFWYQQALGQGPEFLTYFQNEAQLDKSGLPSDRFFAERPEGSVSTLKIQRTQQEDSAVYLCASSSPVGNTGELFFGEGSRLTVL.

The gene calls are TRBV10-3 and TRBJ2-7; TCRdb designates TRBD2, a call that cannot be tested without DNA. The CDR3 length is 12 residues. Germline V gene lookup returns CDR1 ENHRY and CDR2 SYGVKD. The CDR3 protein is CATGLAGAEQYF.

The chain joins TRBV12-3 or TRBV12-4 to TRBJ2-5; the TRBD1 assignment by TCRdb is unverifiable without DNA. This CDR3 region has 15 residues. CDR3 residues: CASSVRQGVEQTQYF.

The J gene is TRBJ2-7, the V gene TRBV28; checking the TCRdb D call of TRBD1 is not possible without DNA. The V gene's germline CDR1 is MDHEN and CDR2 SYDVKM. The CDR3 is made up of 16 amino acids. This CDR3 reads CASSLAGSSGSYEQYF.

The chain carries TRBV24-1 and TRBJ2-1; TCRdb proposes TRBD2, but this gene call is untestable without DNA. The CDR3 has 17 amino acids. CDR1 is KGHDR and CDR2 is SFDVKD in the germline V gene. This CDR3 reads CATSDWTSGISKGEQFF.

The chain carries TRBV12-3 or TRBV12-4 and TRBJ1-5; TCRdb gives TRBD1 as the D gene, but with no DNA this cannot be confirmed. This CDR3 has 18 residues. The CDR3 sequence: CASSPQGDTGQNNQPQHF.

This chain links TRBV6-5 with TRBJ2-7; TCRdb reports TRBD2, a call that lacks DNA to check it against. This CDR3 is 16 amino acids long. CDR1 and CDR2 from the germline V gene are MNHEY and SVGAGI. CDR3 region: CASSLLSGRAEREQYF.

The chain joins TRBV27 to TRBJ2-5; the D call of TRBD1 rests on TCRdb alone, since no DNA is present to check it. The CDR3 extends over 16 amino acids. Germline V gene lookup returns CDR1 MNHEY and CDR2 SMNVEV (reference sequence). CDR3 loop: CASSLSVGTGQETQYF.

The chain joins TRBV12-3 or TRBV12-4 to TRBJ2-3; TCRdb selects TRBD2, and the lack of DNA leaves this call unchecked. CDR3 length: 15 amino acids. The CDR3 sequence is CASINSGGGTDTQYF.

The gene calls are TRBV6-5 and TRBJ2-4; lacking DNA, the TRBD1 call made by TCRdb goes unchecked. The CDR3 is 17 residues long. Germline V gene data show CDR1 as MNHEY and CDR2 as SVGAGI. CDR3 loop: CASSYTPKSRAKNIQYF.

This sequence joins TRBV3-1 and TRBJ1-1; TCRdb's D call, TRBD1, is unchecked because there is no DNA. CDR3 length: 15 amino acids. Germline V gene lookup returns CDR1 LGHDT and CDR2 YNNKEL (reference sequence). This CDR3 is CASSHRPDRKDEAFF.

The chain couples TRBV20-1 to TRBJ2-3; there is no DNA to check the TCRdb D call of TRBD2. The CDR3 length is 12 residues. Germline V lookup: CDR1 DFQATT, CDR2 SNEGSKA (reference sequence). This CDR3 reads CSANLKAVTQYF.

The gene calls are TRBV4-1 and TRBJ2-5; TCRdb lists TRBD2, though no DNA is available to test this call. Germline lookup yields CDR1 MGHRA and CDR2 YSYEKL. CDR3 length: 15 residues. The CDR3 sequence is CASSQVLTSQETQYF.

This rearrangement joins TRBV11-2 to TRBJ2-5; TCRdb's D call, TRBD1, is unchecked because there is no DNA. The germline CDR1 and CDR2 sequences are SGHAT and FQNNGV. The CDR3 sequence is 14 residues long. CDR3 in amino acids: CASSLTTGQETQYF.

The genes are TRBV11-2 and TRBJ2-1; the D gene TCRdb calls, TRBD1, cannot be checked with no DNA. CDR1 and CDR2 from the germline V gene are SGHAT and FQNNGV. The CDR3 covers 13 residues. The CDR3 sequence: CASAPGGYPEQFF.